This paragraph reports one T cell receptor (beta chain). Its antigen specificity is not known. No qualities accompany the bases; no much larger clone lies one base away. Stable Graves' hyperthyroidism was defined as the absence of progression to ophthalmopathy over 18 months of follow-up. Hyperthyroidism patients were aged 18 to 65 years and newly diagnosed, with disease duration of less than 2 months. Exclusion was applied to patients with uncontrolled infections, other autoimmune diseases, pregnancy or lactation. Diagnoses were established on the basis of clinical symptoms, serum thyroxine and TRAb, thyroid ultrasound, and orbital computed tomography. Ficoll-Paque density gradient centrifugation was used to isolate PBMCs from around 10 ml of fresh peripheral blood. Total RNA was extracted with Trizol reagent, and quality was checked on an Agilent 2100 Bioanalyzer. Including the terminal cysteine and phenylalanine, the CDR3 comprises 12 residues. The entry retains the CDR3 DNA only, 36 bases that are in frame from base 1. The V and J ends are trimmed by 5 bases and 4 bases, leaving 7 bases between them. The germline V gene (reference sequence) supplies CDR1 SEHNR and CDR2 FQNEAQ.

The entry originates in a study of T cells in Graves' hyperthyroidism and ophthalmopathy (dated by TCRdb to the late 2010s). About the full investigation: Peripheral blood was sampled at the time of initial diagnosis, prior to any treatment. A discovery cohort of fewer than 110 patients, roughly 40 with Graves' ophthalmopathy and 55 to 65 with stable Graves' hyperthyroidism, was used to find distinguishing TCR V-J signatures. Whether ophthalmopathy could be predicted prospectively was tested in an independent validation cohort made up of roughly 19 hyperthyroidism patients plus 17 patients who later progressed to ophthalmopathy. The roughly 90 discovery patients were divided at random into training and test sets in a 7:3 ratio. The study also compared thyroid tissue and blood T-cell repertoires from 6 or 7 Graves' hyperthyroidism patients. After blood sampling, hyperthyroidism patients were treated with methimazole at a starting dose of 30 mg daily, and ophthalmopathy patients were treated with high-dose intravenous methylprednisolone. The paper reports TCR Vbeta CDR3 sequencing of some 140 peripheral blood samples: around 45 ophthalmopathy, 75 to 80 hyperthyroidism and around 17 progressor patients.

Results the study describes overall, beyond this receptor: Sample size was not statistically predetermined, and blinding of investigators to group allocation was not performed. In validation, the model predicted progression to ophthalmopathy with approximately 71% sensitivity and about 72% specificity, a median of approximately 6.5 months before onset. Blood samples also contained most of the expanded thyroid clonotypes (frequency above 0.001), which suggests that blood repertoires may reflect thyroid immune responses. In cross-validation, a model built on a 13 V-J signature told ophthalmopathy apart from stable hyperthyroidism with 87.88% sensitivity and around 83% specificity, and in testing the same model reached 80%/75%.

The TCR beta CDR3 regions were amplified from RNA transcripts. The TCR CDR3 was subjected to a first round of RT-PCR using the HTBI primer set and the Qiagen OneStep RT-PCR kit. Libraries were constructed in a second round of multiplex PCR, after which size selection and purification were carried out. Libraries were sequenced paired-end with 100 bp reads on an Illumina HiSeq2000. The source study handled its data this way. Raw data were processed with SOAPnuke, discarding reads with adapters, uncalled bases, mean Phred below 15, or no exact constant-primer or identifier match. COPE v1.2.5 was used to merge the high-quality paired reads, and each unique nucleotide sequence was defined as a clonotype. MiTCR v1.1 was used to align clonotypes to the IMGT TRBV, TRBD and TRBJ reference segments. Only V-J combinations with frequency above 0.0001, covering approximately 99% of repertoires, were analysed. The TCS score was defined as F50 (clonal expansion) divided by E x V (chaos), with BLOSUM62-based TCRdist calculated between CDR3 peptides within each V-J. Welch's t-statistics and random forest reduced around 550 V-J features to about 13, which were used in a naive Bayes classifier (R e1071). The similarity between thyroid and blood repertoires was quantified using the Morisita-Horn index. TCRdb took the public reads, trimmed them with fastp at Q25, ran MiXCR for clone calling and kept in-frame beta chains. Each entry merges the rows of one CDR3 protein and shows their most common DNA and genes. The V and J calls and clone size come from TCRdb's table, not from the authors' own analysis. In all, the sample holds roughly 710,000 distinct CDR3 sequences, and approximately 40% of those were seen once. 30% to 40% of the sample is taken by the ten largest.

In this chain, TRBV7-9 is recombined with TRBJ2-3, with TRBD1 perhaps the D gene, on 6 matching bases. The sequence was collected from a woman aged 40 to 55 with Graves' hyperthyroidism. The sample taken for sequencing was blood. The DNA sequence follows: TGTGCCAGCAGCAGGACAGCAGATACGCAGTATTTT. It codes for CASSRTADTQYF. Outside the CDR3, residues come from the reference TRBV7-9 and TRBJ2-3 proteins, so the full variable domain is: DTGVSQNPRHKITKRGQNVTFRCDPISEHNRLYWYRQTLGQGPEFLTYFQNEAQLEKSRLLSDRFSAERPKGSFSTLEIQRTEQGDSAMYLCASSRTADTQYFGPGTRLTVL.